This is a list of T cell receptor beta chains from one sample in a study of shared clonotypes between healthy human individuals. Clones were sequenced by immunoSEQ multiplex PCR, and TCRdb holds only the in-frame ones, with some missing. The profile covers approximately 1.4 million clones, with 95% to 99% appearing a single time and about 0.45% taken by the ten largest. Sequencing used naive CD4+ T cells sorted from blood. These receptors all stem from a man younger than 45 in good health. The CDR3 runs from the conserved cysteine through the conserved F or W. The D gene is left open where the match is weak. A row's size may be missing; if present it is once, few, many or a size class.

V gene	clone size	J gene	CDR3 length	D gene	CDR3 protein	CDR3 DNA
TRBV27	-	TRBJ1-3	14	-	CASTSAGFRNTIYF	TGTGCCAGCACCTCGGCAGGGTTTCGAAACACCATATATTTT
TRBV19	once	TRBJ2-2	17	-	CASRFARGSTNTGELFF	TGTGCCAGTAGGTTCGCACGGGGTAGCACTAACACCGGGGAGCTGTTTTTT
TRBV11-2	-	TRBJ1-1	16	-	CASSVRTVIHDTEAFF	TGTGCCAGCAGCGTCCGGACAGTTATTCACGACACTGAAGCTTTCTTT
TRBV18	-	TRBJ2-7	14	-	CASSPGGLPYEQYF	TGTGCCAGCTCACCGGGCGGGCTACCCTACGAGCAGTACTTC
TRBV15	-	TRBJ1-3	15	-	CATSRDVSYENTIYF	TGTGCCACCAGCAGAGATGTGAGCTACGAAAACACCATATATTTT
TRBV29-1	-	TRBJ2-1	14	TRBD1	CSTTHGTGYNEQFF	TGCAGCACCACCCACGGGACAGGGTACAATGAGCAGTTCTTC
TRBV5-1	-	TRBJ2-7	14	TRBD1	CASSLGQGYYEQYF	TGCGCCAGCAGCCTCGGACAGGGGTACTACGAGCAGTACTTC
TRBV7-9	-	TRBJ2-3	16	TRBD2	CASSSPLAGVTDTQYF	TGTGCCAGCAGCTCACCCCTAGCGGGAGTGACAGATACGCAGTATTTT
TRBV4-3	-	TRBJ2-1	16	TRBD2	CASSHLAGGMGNEQFF	TGCGCCAGCAGCCATCTAGCGGGAGGGATGGGCAATGAGCAGTTCTTC
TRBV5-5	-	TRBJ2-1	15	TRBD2	CASSPLAALYNEQFF	TGTGCCAGCAGTCCTCTAGCGGCTTTATACAATGAGCAGTTCTTC
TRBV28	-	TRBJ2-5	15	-	CASSLGGTVQETQYF	TGTGCCAGCAGTTTAGGGGGCACCGTCCAAGAGACCCAGTACTTC
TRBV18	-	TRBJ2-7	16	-	CASSPPVQGLLGEQYF	TGTGCCAGCTCACCACCTGTGCAGGGGCTCCTAGGAGAGCAGTACTTC
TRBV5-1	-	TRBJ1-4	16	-	CASSFGPRQANEKLFF	TGCGCCAGCAGCTTCGGTCCGAGACAGGCTAATGAAAAACTGTTTTTT
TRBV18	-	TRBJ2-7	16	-	CASSPLNRDLGYEQYF	TGTGCCAGCTCACCACTCAACCGGGACCTCGGTTACGAGCAGTACTTC
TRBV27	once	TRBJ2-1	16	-	CASSNPGVGRGSEQFF	TGTGCCAGCAGTAACCCGGGGGTGGGTCGTGGCAGTGAGCAGTTCTTC
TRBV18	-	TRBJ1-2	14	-	CASSPTGKDYGYTF	TGTGCCAGCTCACCAACAGGGAAGGACTATGGCTACACCTTC
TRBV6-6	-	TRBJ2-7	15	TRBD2	CASDRGSGSSYEQYF	TGTGCCAGCGACCGAGGGAGCGGGAGCTCCTACGAGCAGTACTTC
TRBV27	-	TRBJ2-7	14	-	CASSLRGSFREQYF	TGTGCCAGCAGTTTAAGGGGGAGCTTTCGCGAGCAGTACTTC
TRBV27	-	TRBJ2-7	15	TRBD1	CASSSSGTEAYEQYF	TGTGCCAGCAGTTCCTCCGGGACAGAAGCCTACGAGCAGTACTTC
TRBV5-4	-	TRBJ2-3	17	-	CASSLAGRDFGTDTQYF	TGTGCCAGCAGCTTGGCGGGGCGGGACTTCGGCACAGATACGCAGTATTTT
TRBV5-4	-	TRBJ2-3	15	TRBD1	CASSLGGAEADTQYF	TGTGCCAGCAGCTTAGGGGGCGCAGAGGCAGATACGCAGTATTTT
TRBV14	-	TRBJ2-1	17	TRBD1	CASSLLTGVTSYNEQFF	TGTGCCAGCAGCCTACTGACAGGGGTAACCTCCTACAATGAGCAGTTCTTC
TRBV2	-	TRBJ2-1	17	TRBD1	CASRKNRDRGLYNEQFF	TGTGCCAGCAGAAAAAACCGGGACAGGGGCCTCTACAATGAGCAGTTCTTC
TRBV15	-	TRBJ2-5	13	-	CATSSFAEETQYF	TGTGCCACCAGCAGTTTTGCCGAGGAGACCCAGTACTTC
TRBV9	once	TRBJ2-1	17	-	CASSKTGSFGSYNEQFF	TGTGCCAGCAGCAAAACAGGCTCCTTCGGCTCCTACAATGAGCAGTTCTTC
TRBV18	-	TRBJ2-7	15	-	CASSLVQDSSYEQYF	TGTGCCAGCTCATTGGTCCAGGACAGCTCCTACGAGCAGTACTTC
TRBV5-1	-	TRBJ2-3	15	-	CASSLEGPSTDTQYF	TGCGCCAGCAGCTTGGAGGGACCTAGCACAGATACGCAGTATTTT
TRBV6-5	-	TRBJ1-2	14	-	CASSYSGQGNGYTF	TGTGCCAGCAGTTACTCGGGCCAGGGAAATGGCTACACCTTC
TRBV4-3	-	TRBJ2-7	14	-	CASSQVQGPYEQYF	TGCGCCAGCAGCCAAGTTCAGGGACCCTACGAGCAGTACTTC